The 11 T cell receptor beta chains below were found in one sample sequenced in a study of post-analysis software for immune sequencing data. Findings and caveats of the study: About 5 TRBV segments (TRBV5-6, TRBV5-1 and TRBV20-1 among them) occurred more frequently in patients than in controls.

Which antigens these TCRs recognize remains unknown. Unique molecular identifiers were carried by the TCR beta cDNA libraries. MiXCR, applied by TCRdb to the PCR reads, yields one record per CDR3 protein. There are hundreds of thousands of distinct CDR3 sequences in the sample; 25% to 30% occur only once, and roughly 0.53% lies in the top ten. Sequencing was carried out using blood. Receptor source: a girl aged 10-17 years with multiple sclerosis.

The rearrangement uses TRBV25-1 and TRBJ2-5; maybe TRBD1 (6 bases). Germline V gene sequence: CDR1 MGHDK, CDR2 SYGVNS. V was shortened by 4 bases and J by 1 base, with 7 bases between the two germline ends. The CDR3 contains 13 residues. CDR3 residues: CASSGDIQETQYF. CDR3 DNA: TGTGCCAGCAGTGGGGACATCCAAGAGACCCAGTACTTC.

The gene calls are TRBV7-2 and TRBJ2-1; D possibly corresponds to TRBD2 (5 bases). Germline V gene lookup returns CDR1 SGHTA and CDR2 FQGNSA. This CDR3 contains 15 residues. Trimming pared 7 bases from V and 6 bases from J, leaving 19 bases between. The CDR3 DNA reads TGTGCCAGCACCCTGAGGGCTAGGAGTACCAATGAGCAGTTCTTC. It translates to CASTLRARSTNEQFF. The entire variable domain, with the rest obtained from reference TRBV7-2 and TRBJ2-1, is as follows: GAGVSQSPSNKVTEKGKDVELRCDPISGHTALYWYRQSLGQGLEFLIYFQGNSAPDKSGLPSDRFSAERTGGSVSTLTIQRTQQEDSAVYLCASTLRARSTNEQFFGPGTRLTVL.

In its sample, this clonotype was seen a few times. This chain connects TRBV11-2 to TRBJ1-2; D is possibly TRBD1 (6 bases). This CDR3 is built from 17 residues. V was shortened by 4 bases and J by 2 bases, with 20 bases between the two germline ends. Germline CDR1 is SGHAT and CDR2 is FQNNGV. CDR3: CASSSPSRDKLNYGYTF. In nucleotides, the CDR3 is TGTGCCAGCAGCTCCCCCTCCCGGGACAAACTAAACTATGGCTACACCTTC.

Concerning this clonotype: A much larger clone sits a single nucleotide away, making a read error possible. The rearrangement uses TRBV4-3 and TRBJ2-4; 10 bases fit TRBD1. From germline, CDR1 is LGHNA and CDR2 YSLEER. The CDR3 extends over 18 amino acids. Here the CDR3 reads CASNQDLDRGRAKNIQYF. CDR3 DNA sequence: TGCGCCAGCAACCAAGATTTAGACAGGGGGCGAGCCAAAAACATTCAGTACTTC.

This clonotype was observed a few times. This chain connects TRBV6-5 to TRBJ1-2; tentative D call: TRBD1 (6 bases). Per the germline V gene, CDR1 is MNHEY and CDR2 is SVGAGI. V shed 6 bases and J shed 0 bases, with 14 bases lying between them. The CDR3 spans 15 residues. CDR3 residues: CASRIERTANYGYTF. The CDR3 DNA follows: TGTGCCAGCAGGATCGAGAGGACAGCTAACTATGGCTACACCTTC.

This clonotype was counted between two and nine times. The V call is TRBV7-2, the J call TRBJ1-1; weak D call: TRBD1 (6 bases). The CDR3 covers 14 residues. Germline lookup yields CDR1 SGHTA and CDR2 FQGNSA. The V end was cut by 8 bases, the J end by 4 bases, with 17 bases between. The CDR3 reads CASGVRGHFTEAFF. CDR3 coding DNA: TGTGCCAGCGGAGTCAGGGGTCATTTCACTGAAGCTTTCTTT.

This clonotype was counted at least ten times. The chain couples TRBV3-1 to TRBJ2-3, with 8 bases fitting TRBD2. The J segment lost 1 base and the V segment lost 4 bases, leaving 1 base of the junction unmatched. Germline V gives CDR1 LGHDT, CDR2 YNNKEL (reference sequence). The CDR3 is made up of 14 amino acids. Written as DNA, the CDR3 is TGTGCCAGCAGCCCCGGGGGGGGCACAGATACGCAGTATTTT. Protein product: CASSPGGGTDTQYF.

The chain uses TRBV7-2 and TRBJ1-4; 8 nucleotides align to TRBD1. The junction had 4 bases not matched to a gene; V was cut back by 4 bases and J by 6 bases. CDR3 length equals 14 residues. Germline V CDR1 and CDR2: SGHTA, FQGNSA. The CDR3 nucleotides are TGTGCCAGCAGCTACACAGGGGGACATGAAAAACTGTTTTTT. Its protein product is CASSYTGGHEKLFF. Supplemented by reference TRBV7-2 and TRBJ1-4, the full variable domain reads GAGVSQSPSNKVTEKGKDVELRCDPISGHTALYWYRQSLGQGLEFLIYFQGNSAPDKSGLPSDRFSAERTGGSVSTLTIQRTQQEDSAVYLCASSYTGGHEKLFFGSGTQLSVL.

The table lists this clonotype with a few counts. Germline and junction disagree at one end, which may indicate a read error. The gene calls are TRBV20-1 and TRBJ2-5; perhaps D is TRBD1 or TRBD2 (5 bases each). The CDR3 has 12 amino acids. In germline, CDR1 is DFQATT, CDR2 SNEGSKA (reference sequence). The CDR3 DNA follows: TGCAGTGCAAGAGGGGCTCAAGAGACCCAGTACTTC. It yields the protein CSARGAQETQYF.

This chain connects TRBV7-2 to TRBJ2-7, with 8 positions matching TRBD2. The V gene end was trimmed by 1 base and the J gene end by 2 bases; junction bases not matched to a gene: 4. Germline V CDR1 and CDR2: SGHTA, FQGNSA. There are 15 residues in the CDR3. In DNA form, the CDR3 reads TGTGCCAGCAGCTTAGTCCGGGAGGGCCCCTACGAGCAGTACTTC. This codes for CASSLVREGPYEQYF.

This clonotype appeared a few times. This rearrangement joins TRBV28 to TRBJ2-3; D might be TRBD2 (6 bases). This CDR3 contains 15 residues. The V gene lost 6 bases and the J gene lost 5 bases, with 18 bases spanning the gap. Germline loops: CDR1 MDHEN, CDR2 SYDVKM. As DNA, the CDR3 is TGTGCCAGCAGCCGGGCGATGGGCGGGGTAGATACGCAGTATTTT. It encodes CASSRAMGGVDTQYF.